These 32 T cell receptor beta chains were sequenced from one sample in a study of blood T cell repertoires in COVID-19. Measured with immunoSEQ multiplex PCR; TCRdb has only the in-frame clones, and not every one. The sample records about 33,000 clones, over 75% being singletons. Sequenced material: peripheral blood. These receptors were taken from a human donor in a cohort sampled during active COVID-19.

V is TRBV13 and J is TRBJ2-5; 8 nucleotides align to TRBD1. The CDR3 is 15 amino acids. Germline values: CDR1 PRHDT, CDR2 FYEKMQ (reference sequence). J lost 1 base, V lost 4 bases, and 5 bases had no gene match. CDR3 sequence (DNA): TGTGCCAGCAGCTCCAGACAGGGGCCCCAAGAGACCCAGTACTTC. Amino acid sequence: CASSSRQGPQETQYF.

The chain uses TRBV6-1 and TRBJ1-2; D ambiguous. The germline gives CDR1 MNHNS, CDR2 SASEGT. Trimming stripped 4 bases from V and 8 bases from J, with 23 bases between. This CDR3 is 16 amino acids long. CDR3 region: CASSGVGLTGLRGYTF. Written as DNA, the CDR3 is TGTGCCAGCAGTGGAGTTGGGTTAACCGGATTGCGGGGCTACACCTTC.

The V gene is TRBV5-4, the J gene TRBJ2-2; TRBD1 agrees at 9 bases. V gave up 4 bases and J gave up 6 bases; unmatched junction bases: 13. The CDR3 loop spans 17 amino acids. Germline lookup yields CDR1 SGHNT and CDR2 YYREEE (reference sequence). CDR3 residues: CASSAGQGSPRSGELFF. As DNA, the CDR3 is TGTGCCAGCAGCGCGGGACAGGGTAGCCCCAGGTCCGGGGAGCTGTTTTTT.

V gene TRBV19 combines with J gene TRBJ1-1; 8 nucleotides match TRBD1. Germline V CDR1 and CDR2: LNHDA, SQIVND (reference sequence). CDR3 length: 16 residues. V was clipped by 4 bases and J by 2 bases; unmatched bases: 9. The CDR3 coding sequence is TGTGCCAGTAGTAAAGCCCCCGACAGGGGAAACACTGAAGCTTTCTTT. Amino acids: CASSKAPDRGNTEAFF. Drawing the rest from reference TRBV19 and TRBJ1-1, the complete variable domain is DGGITQSPKYLFRKEGQNVTLSCEQNLNHDAMYWYRQDPGQGLRLIYYSQIVNDFQKGDIAEGYSVSREKKESFPLTVTSAQKNPTAFYLCASSKAPDRGNTEAFFGQGTRLTVV.

This clone is medium-sized within its sample. V usage is TRBV2 and J usage is TRBJ2-7, with a weak D call TRBD1 (6 bases). Germline CDR1 is SNHLY and CDR2 is FYNNEI. The CDR3 sequence is 16 residues long. The V end lost 4 bases, the J end lost 1 base, and 17 bases lay between the germline ends. The CDR3, as DNA: TGTGCCAGCAGTGTTAGCCCCGACAGGTCGTCCTACGAGCAGTACTTC. This sequence encodes CASSVSPDRSSYEQYF.

The chain recombines TRBV28 with TRBJ2-7; 7 nucleotides agree with TRBD1. Trimming removed 6 bases from V and 2 bases from J; junction bases left unmatched: 13. Looked up from germline, CDR1 is MDHEN and CDR2 is SYDVKM. The CDR3 length is 16 residues. CDR3 region: CASSPTFGTATYEQYF. In DNA form, the CDR3 reads TGTGCCAGCAGCCCCACTTTCGGGACAGCTACCTACGAGCAGTACTTC.

The chain has TRBV7-8 and TRBJ2-7, with 9 bases matching TRBD1. This CDR3 has 14 residues. CDR1 SGHVS and CDR2 FQNEAQ come from the germline V gene. With 3 bases clipped from V and 5 bases from J, the junction kept 5 bases outside the gene matches. The CDR3 DNA reads TGTGCCAGCAGCTTCCGGGACAGGGACCACGAGCAGTACTTC. This translates into CASSFRDRDHEQYF.

This clone is a singleton in its sample. V is TRBV9 and J is TRBJ1-1; no definite D call. Germline V CDR1 and CDR2: SGDLS, YYNGEE. The ends were cut back, 4 bases at V and 1 base at J, with 17 bases in the middle. The CDR3 consists of 16 residues. The CDR3 bases are TGTGCCAGCAGCCCCTCCGGACTTGCGTGGAACACTGAAGCTTTCTTT. This gives the protein CASSPSGLAWNTEAFF.

The J gene is TRBJ2-1, the V gene TRBV10-2, with TRBD1 matching over 10 bases. The ends lost 7 bases at V and 1 base at J; junction bases unmatched: 10. Germline V gene lookup returns CDR1 WSHSY and CDR2 SAAADI. The length of the CDR3 is 17 residues. CDR3 in DNA: TGCGCCAGCACTCACCCTGTGGGACAGGGGTCCTACAATGAGCAGTTCTTC. It is translated as CASTHPVGQGSYNEQFF.

The rearrangement uses TRBV18 and TRBJ2-1, with D hard to call. The CDR3 runs to 12 residues. Germline V lookup: CDR1 KGHSH, CDR2 LQKENI. The germline V and J ends were trimmed by 3 bases and 7 bases, with 7 bases remaining between them. The chain's CDR3 is CASSPSRNEQFF. CDR3 nucleotide sequence: TGTGCCAGCTCACCTTCCAGAAATGAGCAGTTCTTC.

The V and J genes are TRBV18 and TRBJ2-1; D uncertain. CDR1 is KGHSH and CDR2 is LQKENI in the germline V gene. The V end lost 2 bases, the J end lost 7 bases, and 9 bases lay between the germline ends. The CDR3 totals 13 residues. CDR3 nucleotides: TGTGCCAGCTCACCATCCGTCCTGAATGAGCAGTTCTTC. This gives the protein CASSPSVLNEQFF.

This chain links TRBV12-3 or TRBV12-4 with TRBJ2-7; TRBD2 agrees at 10 bases. The CDR3 contains 13 residues. V was pared by 4 bases and J by 7 bases, with 4 bases of the junction left unmatched. In DNA, the CDR3 is TGTGCCAGCAGTTCAGCGGGGGGGTGGGAGCAGTACTTC. Its translation: CASSSAGGWEQYF.

The rearrangement uses TRBV9 and TRBJ2-2; D uncertain. The CDR3 totals 16 residues. V dropped 0 bases and J dropped 4 bases, with 13 bases sitting between them. CDR1 SGDLS and CDR2 YYNGEE come from the germline V gene. The CDR3 nucleotides are TGTGCCAGCAGCGTAGCAGGTATCAGGCGCACCGGGGAGCTGTTTTTT. It translates to CASSVAGIRRTGELFF.

This clone was detected only once. The J gene is TRBJ1-6, the V gene TRBV27; perhaps TRBD1 as D (6 bases). The CDR3 totals 16 residues. Germline assignment: CDR1 MNHEY and CDR2 SMNVEV (reference sequence). V lost 5 bases and J lost 2, with 13 bases in between. CDR3 sequence (DNA): TGTGCCAGCAGTCCGACACAGGGAACCTATAATTCACCCCTCCACTTT. Translated: CASSPTQGTYNSPLHF.

V is TRBV5-1 and J is TRBJ1-6, with 7 bases matching TRBD1. The trim removed 0 bases at V and 6 bases at J, leaving 6 bases unmatched. The CDR3 spans 16 residues. Germline values: CDR1 SGHRS, CDR2 YFSETQ. CDR3 protein: CASSLVPGGSNSPLHF. The CDR3 nucleotides read TGCGCCAGCAGCTTGGTACCAGGGGGAAGTAATTCACCCCTCCACTTT.

The genes are TRBV15 and TRBJ2-5; 10 bases fit TRBD1. With V trimmed by 3 bases and J by 2 bases, 3 bases remained unmatched. The germline gives CDR1 LNHNV, CDR2 YYDKDF (reference sequence). CDR3 length: 15 amino acids. CDR3 in amino acids: CATSRDRGEQETQYF. The CDR3 region has the DNA TGTGCCACCAGCAGGGACAGGGGGGAGCAAGAGACCCAGTACTTC.

The chain couples TRBV19 to TRBJ2-3; D might be TRBD1 (6 bases). The V end was cut by 9 bases, the J end by 0 bases, with 13 bases between. This CDR3 region has 14 residues. Germline V lookup: CDR1 LNHDA, CDR2 SQIVND (reference sequence). The DNA of the CDR3 is TGTGCCAGCGAGGACAGTCCTAGCACAGATACGCAGTATTTT. Translating gives CASEDSPSTDTQYF.

The chain employs TRBV5-1 and TRBJ2-1; 12 bases line up with TRBD2. V trimming: 4 bases; J trimming: 7 bases; junction bases outside the gene matches: 6. The CDR3 is 15 amino acids. Germline values: CDR1 SGHRS, CDR2 YFSETQ. The CDR3 DNA sequence: TGCGCCAGCAGCCCAACTAGCGGGGGGTTGAATGAGCAGTTCTTC. This codes for CASSPTSGGLNEQFF.

V and J are TRBV28 and TRBJ1-2, with 7 bases aligning to TRBD1. Germline V gene data show CDR1 as MDHEN and CDR2 as SYDVKM. Trimming cost V 10 bases and J 6 bases; bases outside gene matches: 17. The CDR3 totals 15 residues. As DNA, the CDR3 is TGTGCCATCGCAAGGTACAGGGGTGTGGCAAATGGCTACACCTTC. Encoded protein: CAIARYRGVANGYTF.

This sequence joins TRBV2 and TRBJ1-1; D gene ambiguous. Deletions cut 5 bases from V and 5 bases from J, with 12 bases between. The CDR3 has 13 residues. CDR1 SNHLY and CDR2 FYNNEI come from the germline V gene. Written as DNA, the CDR3 is TGTGCCAGCAGTACCGTAGAACGGACTGAAGCTTTCTTT. Its translation: CASSTVERTEAFF.

The rearrangement uses TRBV4-1 and TRBJ2-7; 7 positions agree with TRBD2. CDR1 MGHRA and CDR2 YSYEKL come from the germline V gene. The CDR3 loop spans 15 amino acids. Germline trimming cut 4 bases from V and 3 bases from J; bases unmatched to any gene: 9. The CDR3 is CASSRTSGTFYEQYF. CDR3 nucleotide sequence: TGCGCCAGCAGCCGTACCAGCGGGACCTTCTACGAGCAGTACTTC.

The rearrangement links TRBV9 to TRBJ2-1; D not resolved. This CDR3 contains 16 residues. V was clipped by 6 bases and J by 0 bases, with 16 bases between them. In germline, CDR1 is SGDLS, CDR2 YYNGEE. In DNA form, the CDR3 reads TGTGCCAGCAAGAGAGCCGGAGCCCTCTCCTACAATGAGCAGTTCTTC. Its translation: CASKRAGALSYNEQFF.

This chain uses TRBV7-2 with TRBJ2-5; 10 bases are shared with TRBD1. Germline CDR1 is SGHTA and CDR2 is FQGNSA. Trimming at V came to 4 bases and at J to 4 bases, leaving 6 bases not matched to a gene. The CDR3 length is 15 residues. In nucleotides, the CDR3 is TGTGCCAGCAGCTCCCCGACAGGGGGCGCAGAGACCCAGTACTTC. Encoded protein: CASSSPTGGAETQYF.

This clone was recorded only once. The V gene is TRBV2, the J gene TRBJ1-1; possibly TRBD1 for D (6 bases). Trimming took 8 bases from V and 4 from J, leaving 14 bases between them. Per the germline V gene, CDR1 is SNHLY and CDR2 is FYNNEI. The CDR3 has 13 amino acids. As DNA, the CDR3 is TGTGCCAGCTCTTTCCAGGGGCCCACTGAAGCTTTCTTT. This codes for CASSFQGPTEAFF.

The chain uses TRBV6-5 and TRBJ1-2; D is undetermined. The CDR3 length is 13 residues. Trimming cost V 5 bases and J 8 bases, with 15 bases left between them. Germline V CDR1 and CDR2: MNHEY, SVGAGI. This CDR3 reads CASSPSGGGGYTF. CDR3 nucleotide sequence: TGTGCCAGCAGTCCTAGTGGAGGAGGCGGCTACACCTTC.

The J gene is TRBJ1-5, the V gene TRBV10-2; weak D call: TRBD1 (5 bases). Trimming pared 6 bases from V and 7 bases from J, leaving 19 bases between. This CDR3 comprises 15 residues. Germline assignment: CDR1 WSHSY and CDR2 SAAADI. The CDR3 spells CASSLGTLGPQPQHF. The CDR3 coding sequence is TGCGCCAGCAGCCTCGGGACTCTCGGGCCCCAGCCCCAGCATTTT.

The chain is built from TRBV7-9 and TRBJ1-4; D remains ambiguous. Per germline, CDR1 SEHNR and CDR2 FQNEAQ (reference sequence). The CDR3 consists of 14 residues. The germline V and J ends were trimmed by 1 base and 4 bases, with 7 bases remaining between them. CDR3 bases: TGTGCCAGCAGCTTAGAACTAAATAATGAAAAACTGTTTTTT. Encoded protein: CASSLELNNEKLFF. Variable domain in full (rest from reference TRBV7-9 and TRBJ1-4): DTGVSQNPRHKITKRGQNVTFRCDPISEHNRLYWYRQTLGQGPEFLTYFQNEAQLEKSRLLSDRFSAERPKGSFSTLEIQRTEQGDSAMYLCASSLELNNEKLFFGSGTQLSVL.

V is TRBV19 and J is TRBJ1-2; TRBD1 agrees at 7 bases. Germline lookup yields CDR1 LNHDA and CDR2 SQIVND (reference sequence). After removal of 2 bases from V and 8 bases from J, the junction contained 5 bases not matched to a gene. The length of the CDR3 is 13 residues. The CDR3 coding sequence is TGTGCCAGTAGTATACCAGACAGGGACGGCTACACCTTC. Protein product: CASSIPDRDGYTF. Supplemented by reference TRBV19 and TRBJ1-2, the full variable domain reads DGGITQSPKYLFRKEGQNVTLSCEQNLNHDAMYWYRQDPGQGLRLIYYSQIVNDFQKGDIAEGYSVSREKKESFPLTVTSAQKNPTAFYLCASSIPDRDGYTFGSGTRLTVV.

This chain uses TRBV10-1 with TRBJ2-7, with 7 bases that match TRBD1. The CDR3 is 15 residues long. V gave up 4 bases and J gave up 3 bases; unmatched junction bases: 9. The germline V gene encodes CDR1 WNHNN and CDR2 SYGVQD (reference sequence). CDR3 DNA sequence: TGCGCCAGCAGTGTTCCTTGGGGACAGCTCTACGAGCAGTACTTC. Protein sequence: CASSVPWGQLYEQYF.

The chain links TRBV4-2 to TRBJ1-3; tentatively, D is TRBD1 (5 bases). The length of the CDR3 is 17 residues. V was pared by 1 base and J by 3 bases, with 16 bases between. Germline CDR1 is LGHNA and CDR2 is YNFKEQ. CDR3 loop: CASSQVHGRGSGNTIYF. The CDR3 nucleotides read TGTGCCAGCAGCCAAGTACACGGGAGGGGAAGTGGAAACACCATATATTTT.

This chain joins TRBV12-3 or TRBV12-4 and TRBJ2-3, with a tentative D call TRBD1 (5 bases). Trimming left V 3 bases short and J 1 base short, with 5 bases between. This CDR3 region has 13 residues. In DNA form, the CDR3 reads TGTGCCAGCAGTTTGACAGGCACAGATACGCAGTATTTT. Amino acids: CASSLTGTDTQYF.

CDR3 region: CASSPGVWNYNEQFF. For the CDR3, the DNA is TGTGCCAGCAGCCCAGGTGTTTGGAACTACAATGAGCAGTTCTTC. The V gene is TRBV11-2, the J gene TRBJ2-1, with no clear D. CDR3 length: 15 amino acids. Per germline, CDR1 SGHAT and CDR2 FQNNGV. Between the trimmed V and J ends, which lost 5 bases and 3 bases, there was a span of 14 bases.